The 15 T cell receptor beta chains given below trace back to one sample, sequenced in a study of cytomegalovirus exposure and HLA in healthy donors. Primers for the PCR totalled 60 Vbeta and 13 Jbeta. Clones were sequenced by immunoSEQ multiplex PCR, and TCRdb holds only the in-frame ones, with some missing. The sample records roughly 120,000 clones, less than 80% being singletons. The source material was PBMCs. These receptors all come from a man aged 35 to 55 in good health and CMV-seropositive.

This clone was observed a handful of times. The CDR3 region has the DNA TGTGCCAGCAGTTTGTTGACAGGGGGCATAAACGAGCAGTACTTC. As protein: CASSLLTGGINEQYF. The chain is built from TRBV28 and TRBJ2-7, with 10 positions matching TRBD1. Per germline, CDR1 MDHEN and CDR2 SYDVKM. The V segment lost 3 bases and the J segment 5 bases; nucleotides outside the gene matches: 7. The CDR3 loop spans 15 amino acids.

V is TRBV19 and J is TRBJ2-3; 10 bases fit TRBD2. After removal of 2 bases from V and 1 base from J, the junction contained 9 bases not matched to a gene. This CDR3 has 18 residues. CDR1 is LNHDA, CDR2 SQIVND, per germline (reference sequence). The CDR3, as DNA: TGTGCCAGTAGTATATTGGGTACCGGGACTAGCGGCACAGATACGCAGTATTTT. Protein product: CASSILGTGTSGTDTQYF.

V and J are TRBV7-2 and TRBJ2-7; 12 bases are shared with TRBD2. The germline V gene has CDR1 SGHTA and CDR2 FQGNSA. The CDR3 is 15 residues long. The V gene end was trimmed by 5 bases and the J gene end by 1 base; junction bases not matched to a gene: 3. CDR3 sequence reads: CASSRTSGGSYEQYF. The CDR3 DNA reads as TGTGCCAGCAGCCGCACTAGCGGGGGGTCCTACGAGCAGTACTTC.

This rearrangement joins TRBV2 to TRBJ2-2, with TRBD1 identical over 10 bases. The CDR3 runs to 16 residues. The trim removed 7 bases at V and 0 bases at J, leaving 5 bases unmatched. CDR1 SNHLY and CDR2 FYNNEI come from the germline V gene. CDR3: CASMSGQGANTGELFF. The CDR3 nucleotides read TGTGCCAGCATGAGTGGACAGGGGGCGAACACCGGGGAGCTGTTTTTT.

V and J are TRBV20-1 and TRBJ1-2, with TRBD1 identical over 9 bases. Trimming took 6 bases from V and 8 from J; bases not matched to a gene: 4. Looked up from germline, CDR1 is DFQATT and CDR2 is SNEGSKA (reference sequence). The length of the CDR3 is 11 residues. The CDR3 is CSAPTGGGYTF. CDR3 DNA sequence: TGCAGTGCACCGACAGGGGGAGGCTACACCTTC.

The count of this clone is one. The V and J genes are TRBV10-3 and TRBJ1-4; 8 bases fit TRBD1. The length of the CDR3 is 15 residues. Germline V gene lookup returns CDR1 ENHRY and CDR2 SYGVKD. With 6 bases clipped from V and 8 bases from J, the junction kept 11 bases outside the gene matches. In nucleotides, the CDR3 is TGTGCCATCAGAGAAACCGGGACAGGTCTGGAAAAACTGTTTTTT. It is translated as CAIRETGTGLEKLFF.

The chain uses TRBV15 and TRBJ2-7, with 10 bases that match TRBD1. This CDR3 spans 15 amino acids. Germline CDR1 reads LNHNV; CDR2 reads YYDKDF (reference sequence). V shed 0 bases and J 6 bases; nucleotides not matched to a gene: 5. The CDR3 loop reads CATSRDRDRGREQYF. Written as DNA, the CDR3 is TGTGCCACCAGCAGAGATCGGGACAGGGGCCGCGAGCAGTACTTC.

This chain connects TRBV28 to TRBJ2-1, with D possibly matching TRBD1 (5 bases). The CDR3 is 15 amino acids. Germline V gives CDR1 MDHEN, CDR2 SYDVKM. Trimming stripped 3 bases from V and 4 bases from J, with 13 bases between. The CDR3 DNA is TGTGCCAGCAGTTTGTTTGCGGACAAGTACAATGAGCAGTTCTTC. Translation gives CASSLFADKYNEQFF.

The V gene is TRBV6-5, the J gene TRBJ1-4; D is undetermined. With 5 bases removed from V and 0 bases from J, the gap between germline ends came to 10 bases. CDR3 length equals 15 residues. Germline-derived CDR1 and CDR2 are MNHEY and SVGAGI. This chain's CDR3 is CASSVNRATNEKLFF. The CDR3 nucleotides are TGTGCCAGCAGTGTCAACAGAGCAACTAATGAAAAACTGTTTTTT.

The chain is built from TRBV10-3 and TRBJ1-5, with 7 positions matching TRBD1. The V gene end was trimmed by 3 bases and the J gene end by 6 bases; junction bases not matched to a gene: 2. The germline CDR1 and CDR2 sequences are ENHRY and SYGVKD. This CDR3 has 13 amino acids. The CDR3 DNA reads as TGTGCCATCAGTGAACAGGGGTTTCAGCCCCAGCATTTT. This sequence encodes CAISEQGFQPQHF.

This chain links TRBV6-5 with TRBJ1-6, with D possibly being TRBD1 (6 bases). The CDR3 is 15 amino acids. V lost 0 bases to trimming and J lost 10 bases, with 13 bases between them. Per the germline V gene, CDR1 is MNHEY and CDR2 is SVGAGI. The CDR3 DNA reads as TGTGCCAGCAGTTACTCGAGGGCAGGGGAGTCACCCCTCCACTTT. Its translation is CASSYSRAGESPLHF.

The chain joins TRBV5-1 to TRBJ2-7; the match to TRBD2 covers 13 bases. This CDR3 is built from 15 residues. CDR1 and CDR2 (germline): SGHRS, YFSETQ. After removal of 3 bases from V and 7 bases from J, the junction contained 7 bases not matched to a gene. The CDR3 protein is CASSSDPGLAGEQYF. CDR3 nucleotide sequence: TGCGCCAGCAGCTCGGACCCGGGACTAGCGGGAGAGCAGTACTTC.

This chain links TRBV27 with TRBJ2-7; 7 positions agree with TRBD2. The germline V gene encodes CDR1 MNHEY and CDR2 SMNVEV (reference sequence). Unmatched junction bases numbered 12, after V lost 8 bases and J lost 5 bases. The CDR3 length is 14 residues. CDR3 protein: CASQRGGREDEQYF. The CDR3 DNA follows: TGTGCCAGCCAACGCGGGGGACGAGAGGACGAGCAGTACTTC.

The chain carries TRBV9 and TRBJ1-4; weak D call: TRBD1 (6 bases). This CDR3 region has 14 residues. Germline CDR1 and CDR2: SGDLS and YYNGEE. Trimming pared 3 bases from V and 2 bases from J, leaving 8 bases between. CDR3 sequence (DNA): TGTGCCAGCAGCGAGGGGGGGACTAATGAAAAACTGTTTTTT. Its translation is CASSEGGTNEKLFF.

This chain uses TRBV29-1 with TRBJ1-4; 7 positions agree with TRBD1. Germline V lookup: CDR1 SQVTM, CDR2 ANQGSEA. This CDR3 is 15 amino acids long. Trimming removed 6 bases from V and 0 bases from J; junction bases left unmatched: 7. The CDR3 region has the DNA TGCAGCGTCTTCGAGACAGGGACAACTAATGAAAAACTGTTTTTT. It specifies CSVFETGTTNEKLFF.